These 16 T cell receptor beta chains were sequenced from one sample in a study of technical replicates of blood from a handful of donors. Repertoires were generated with immunoSEQ multiplex PCR, while TCRdb's copy carries only in-frame clones and drops some. Among 55,000 to 75,000 clones listed, 91% were seen once. The sequencing input was PBMCs. Every receptor here comes from a human donor in good health. Some clones in this sample may be carry-over from other donors' samples.

The V call is TRBV15, the J call TRBJ1-6; 8 bases map to TRBD1. Trimming at V came to 5 bases and at J to 12 bases, leaving 9 bases not matched to a gene. Germline assignment: CDR1 LNHNV and CDR2 YYDKDF (reference sequence). The CDR3 is 14 residues long. DNA of the CDR3: TGTGCCACCAGCGAGGCCAGGGGGCTCGTACCCCTCCACTTT. Protein: CATSEARGLVPLHF.

The gene calls are TRBV7-9 and TRBJ1-1; unclear D gene. Germline assignment: CDR1 SEHNR and CDR2 FQNEAQ (reference sequence). The CDR3 contains 13 residues. V dropped 6 bases and J dropped 3 bases, with 11 bases sitting between them. This chain's CDR3 is CASRLPGDTEAFF. The CDR3 DNA reads as TGTGCCAGCAGGTTACCCGGGGACACTGAAGCTTTCTTT.

V and J are TRBV5-5 and TRBJ1-6; D gene unclear. Germline CDR1 reads SGHKS; CDR2 reads YYEKEE (reference sequence). Between the trimmed V and J ends, which lost 0 bases and 3 bases, there was a span of 7 bases. CDR3 length: 15 amino acids. The CDR3 DNA is TGTGCCAGCAGCTTGGGTGCTAGCTATAATTCACCCCTCCACTTT. This codes for CASSLGASYNSPLHF.

The chain recombines TRBV9 with TRBJ2-1, with a possible D match to TRBD2 (6 bases). V was shortened by 4 bases and J by 13 bases, with 12 bases between the two germline ends. Germline V gives CDR1 SGDLS, CDR2 YYNGEE. This CDR3 contains 11 residues. DNA for the CDR3: TGTGCCAGCAGCCCCGGGACTTCCCAGTTCTTC. Protein product: CASSPGTSQFF.

V is TRBV7-2 and J is TRBJ2-5; TRBD1 matches 8 bases. The CDR3 totals 14 residues. Unmatched junction bases numbered 6, after V lost 4 bases and J lost 5 bases. Germline V lookup: CDR1 SGHTA, CDR2 FQGNSA. The CDR3 here is CASSSWQGAETQYF. The CDR3 DNA reads TGTGCCAGCAGCTCGTGGCAGGGGGCTGAGACCCAGTACTTC.

The rearrangement links TRBV7-2 to TRBJ2-5, with a tentative D call TRBD2 (6 bases). V lost 3 bases, J lost 1 base, and 12 bases lay in between. The CDR3 has 15 amino acids. Germline V gene sequence: CDR1 SGHTA, CDR2 FQGNSA. CDR3 sequence: CASSFSKRVQETQYF. CDR3 bases: TGTGCCAGCAGCTTTTCTAAGCGGGTCCAAGAGACCCAGTACTTC.

CDR3 amino acids: CASSLLQGNEQFF. In nucleotides, the CDR3 is TGTGCCAGCAGCTTGTTACAGGGGAATGAGCAGTTCTTC. The chain joins TRBV7-2 to TRBJ2-1, with 7 bases fitting TRBD1. This CDR3 is built from 13 residues. V shed 3 bases, J shed 7 bases, and the junction held 3 bases outside the gene matches. Germline lookup yields CDR1 SGHTA and CDR2 FQGNSA.

V and J are TRBV7-9 and TRBJ2-2, with 7 bases matching TRBD1. The CDR3 contains 12 residues. Germline V CDR1 and CDR2: SEHNR, FQNEAQ (reference sequence). J was trimmed by 9 bases and V by 6 bases; bases with no gene match: 4. CDR3 loop: CASRTGAWELFF. The CDR3 DNA sequence: TGTGCCAGCAGAACAGGGGCCTGGGAGCTGTTTTTT.

The J gene is TRBJ2-2, the V gene TRBV4-3, with 9 bases matching TRBD2. This CDR3 has 18 residues. Germline CDR1 and CDR2: LGHNA and YSLEER. The J segment lost 2 bases and the V segment lost 0 bases, leaving 7 bases of the junction unmatched. The CDR3 DNA follows: TGCGCCAGCAGCCAAGAGTTAGGCGGGAGGGCCAACACCGGGGAGCTGTTTTTT. It encodes CASSQELGGRANTGELFF.

The CDR3 reads CASSLALLAGGQETQYF. CDR3 nucleotide sequence: TGTGCCAGCAGCTTAGCGTTACTAGCGGGAGGTCAAGAGACCCAGTACTTC. The chain combines TRBV7-9 with TRBJ2-5, with 12 bases fitting TRBD2. The ends lost 0 bases at V and 2 bases at J; junction bases unmatched: 4. The CDR3 is 17 residues long. Germline V gives CDR1 SEHNR, CDR2 FQNEAQ (reference sequence).

The V and J genes are TRBV14 and TRBJ2-3; the match to TRBD2 covers 10 bases. The CDR3 length is 16 residues. Losses at the gene ends were 0 bases for V and 3 bases for J; bases not matched to a gene: 3. Germline CDR1 and CDR2: SGHDN and FVKESK. CDR3 loop: CASSQELAGTTDTQYF. The CDR3 DNA sequence: TGTGCCAGCAGCCAAGAACTAGCGGGAACTACAGATACGCAGTATTTT.

This chain connects TRBV7-9 to TRBJ2-5, with D possibly TRBD1 on 5 matching bases. Germline V CDR1 and CDR2: SEHNR, FQNEAQ (reference sequence). Trimming shortened V by 5 bases and J by 6 bases, and 19 bases separated the two germline ends. The CDR3 spans 15 residues. CDR3 sequence: CASSPLWGDGQTQYF. Written as DNA, the CDR3 is TGTGCCAGCAGCCCCCTCTGGGGCGACGGACAGACCCAGTACTTC.

This clone was observed a few times. This chain joins TRBV6-1 and TRBJ2-7, with a weak D call TRBD2 (7 bases). CDR1 and CDR2 from the germline V gene are MNHNS and SASEGT. V gave up 1 base and J gave up 4 bases, with 14 bases separating them. The CDR3 runs 15 residues. The CDR3 coding sequence is TGTGCCAGCAGTGAAGAAGGGGGGGGGCCTTACGAGCAGTACTTC. This encodes CASSEEGGGPYEQYF.

This clone has only one observation. This rearrangement joins TRBV10-2 to TRBJ2-7; 7 nucleotides agree with TRBD2. J gave up 1 base and V 5 bases, and 2 bases lay outside the gene matches. The CDR3 totals 13 residues. The germline V gene encodes CDR1 WSHSY and CDR2 SAAADI. The CDR3 DNA sequence: TGCGCCAGCAGTTGGGGGGGGTCCTACGAGCAGTACTTC. Protein sequence: CASSWGGSYEQYF.

The chain is built from TRBV6-5 and TRBJ1-2; a weak D match, TRBD1 (6 bases). Trimming shortened V by 6 bases and J by 7 bases, and 12 bases separated the two germline ends. There are 12 residues in the CDR3. CDR1 is MNHEY and CDR2 is SVGAGI in the germline V gene. CDR3 nucleotide sequence: TGTGCCAGCAGCGGGTACAGGGCTGGCTACACCTTC. Protein product: CASSGYRAGYTF.

The rearrangement links TRBV7-2 to TRBJ1-1; 8 bases align to TRBD1. The germline gives CDR1 SGHTA, CDR2 FQGNSA. J gave up 2 bases and V 11 bases, and 7 bases lay outside the gene matches. This CDR3 is built from 13 residues. The CDR3 DNA reads as TGTGCCGGGCGACAGGGGCCTAACACTGAAGCTTTCTTT. This codes for CAGRQGPNTEAFF.